This TCR beta chain came from a study of cytomegalovirus exposure and HLA in healthy donors. The donors gave bone marrow, and they were healthy. Nominal health characterized the donors when sampled, though unrecorded immune exposures were likely. 13 Jbeta primers and 60 Vbeta primers were used for the PCR. Sequenced by immunoSEQ multiplex PCR; TCRdb stores in-frame clones only, minus some. The sample includes 170,000 or so clones, over 75% seen only once; the top ten take 1%. Germline-derived CDR1 and CDR2 are MDHEN and SYDVKM. The CDR3 loop spans 15 amino acids. The V gene end was trimmed by 4 bases and the J gene end by 4 bases; junction bases not matched to a gene: 5.

Sequenced sample: PBMCs. This chain uses TRBV28 with TRBJ2-2; 8 nucleotides match TRBD1. This TCR was sampled from a woman between 45 and 60 years old in good health and CMV-seropositive. Here the CDR3 reads CASSSPGGLTGELFF. Here the CDR3 DNA reads TGTGCCAGCAGTTCCCCAGGGGGCCTCACCGGGGAGCTGTTTTTT.